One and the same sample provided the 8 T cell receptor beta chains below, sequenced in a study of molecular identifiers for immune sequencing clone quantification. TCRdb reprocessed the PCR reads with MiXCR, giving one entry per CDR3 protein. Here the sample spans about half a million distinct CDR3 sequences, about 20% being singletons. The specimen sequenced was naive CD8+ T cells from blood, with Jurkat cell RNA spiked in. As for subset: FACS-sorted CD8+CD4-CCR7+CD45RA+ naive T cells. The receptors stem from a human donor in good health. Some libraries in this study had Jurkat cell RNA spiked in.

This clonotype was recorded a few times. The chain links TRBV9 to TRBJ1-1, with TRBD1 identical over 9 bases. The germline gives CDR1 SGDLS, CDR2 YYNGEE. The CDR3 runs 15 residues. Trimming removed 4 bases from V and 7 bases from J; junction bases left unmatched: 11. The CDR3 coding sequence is TGTGCCAGCAGCCAAGCTCCGGGACAGGGATATGAAGCTTTCTTT. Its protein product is CASSQAPGQGYEAFF.

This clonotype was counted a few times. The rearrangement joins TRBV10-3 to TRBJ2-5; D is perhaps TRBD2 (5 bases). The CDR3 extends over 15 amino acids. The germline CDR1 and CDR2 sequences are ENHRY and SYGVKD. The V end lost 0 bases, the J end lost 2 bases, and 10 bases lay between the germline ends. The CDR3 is CAISESGADQETQYF. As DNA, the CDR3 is TGTGCCATCAGTGAGTCAGGAGCGGATCAAGAGACCCAGTACTTC.

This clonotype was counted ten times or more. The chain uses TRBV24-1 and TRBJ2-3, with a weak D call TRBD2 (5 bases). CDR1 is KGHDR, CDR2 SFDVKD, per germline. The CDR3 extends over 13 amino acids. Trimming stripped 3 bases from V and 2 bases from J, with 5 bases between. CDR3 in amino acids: CATSDDYTDTQYF. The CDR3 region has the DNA TGTGCCACCAGTGATGACTACACAGATACGCAGTATTTT.

The DNA for the CDR3 is TGTGCCAGCAGCGCGCCTTCTAGCGGGACCAGGAATGAGCAGTTCTTC. Encoded protein: CASSAPSSGTRNEQFF. This sequence joins TRBV9 and TRBJ2-1; 9 positions agree with TRBD2. Trimming cost V 3 bases and J 7 bases; bases outside gene matches: 11. The CDR3 totals 16 residues. Germline CDR1 and CDR2: SGDLS and YYNGEE.

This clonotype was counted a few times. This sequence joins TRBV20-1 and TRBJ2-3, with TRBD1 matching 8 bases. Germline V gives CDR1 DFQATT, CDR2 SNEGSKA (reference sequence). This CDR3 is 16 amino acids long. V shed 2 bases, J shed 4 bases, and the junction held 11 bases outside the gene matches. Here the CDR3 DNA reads TGCAGTGCTAGAATCCCTGGACAGGGCTCGGCAGATACGCAGTATTTT. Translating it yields CSARIPGQGSADTQYF.

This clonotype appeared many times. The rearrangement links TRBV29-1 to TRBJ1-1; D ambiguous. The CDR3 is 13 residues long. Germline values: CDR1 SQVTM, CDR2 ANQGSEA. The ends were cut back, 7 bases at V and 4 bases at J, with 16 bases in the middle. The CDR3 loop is CSATVVLRTEAFF. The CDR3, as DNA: TGCAGCGCTACAGTCGTCCTGCGCACTGAAGCTTTCTTT.

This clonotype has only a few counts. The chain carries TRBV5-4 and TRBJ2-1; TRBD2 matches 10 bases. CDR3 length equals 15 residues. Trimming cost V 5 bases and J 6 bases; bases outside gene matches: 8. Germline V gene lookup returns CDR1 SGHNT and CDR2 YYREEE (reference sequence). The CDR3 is CASRPGLAGGNEQFF. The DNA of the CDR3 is TGTGCCAGCAGACCCGGGTTAGCGGGAGGCAATGAGCAGTTCTTC.

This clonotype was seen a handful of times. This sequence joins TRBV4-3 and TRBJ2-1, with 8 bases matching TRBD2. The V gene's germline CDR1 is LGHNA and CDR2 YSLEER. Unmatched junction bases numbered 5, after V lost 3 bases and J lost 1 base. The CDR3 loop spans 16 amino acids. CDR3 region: CASSHMTSASYNEQFF. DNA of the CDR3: TGCGCCAGCAGCCACATGACTAGCGCATCCTACAATGAGCAGTTCTTC.